Here is one TCR beta chain with its context. Its specific antigen is unknown. Base qualities are missing; no much larger clone stands one base away. Including cysteine and phenylalanine, the CDR3 has 19 amino acids. The sequence is cut down to CDR3 DNA, 57 bases in frame from base 1. This sample is part of a study of blood T cell repertoires in COVID-19 (dated by TCRdb to about 2020). Context from the whole study: The collaborator samples originated in the United States, Italy and Spain and spanned the acute and convalescent phases of COVID-19. The material from the prospective study consisted of cDNA or gDNA derived from T cells, B-cell-depleted T cells, or PBMCs. A de-identified subject ID, COVID-19 status, age in years and sex were almost always included in the sample metadata. Where available, HLA class I and class II types were obtained from metadata supplied by the sample provider rather than from assay-based typing. A freely available public database, intended as a resource for researchers studying the immune response to SARS-CoV-2, is where the repertoires were released. Deeply sampled blood TCRbeta repertoires from subjects exposed to, actively infected with, or recovered from COVID-19 were included in the dataset. Samples were obtained from the ongoing ImmuneRACE study (first 160 participants) and from about 1,300 subjects provided by 6 global collaborators. Findings and caveats that apply to the study as a whole: How much clinical and demographic metadata was included differed by source and by participant, and the metadata was provided uncurated.

TCRbeta CDR3 regions were amplified from genomic DNA by means of the immunoSEQ Assay, a bias-controlled multiplex PCR. As for the original processing: The number of nucleated cells in each sample was estimated from the amplification of reference gene primers within the assay. To quantify the absolute abundance of each unique TCRbeta CDR3 rearrangement, sequence reads were collapsed and filtered. For each sample, productive Simpson clonality was calculated as the square root of Simpson's diversity index over productive rearrangements. What TCRdb holds here is the immuneACCESS table cut down to in-frame rearrangements. Part of the clones is not present; checked against another copy, under half of the missing clones reflect an unresolved V gene, and the others are unexplained. V, J and clone size reflect that table, while D and trimming were determined from the DNA. In all, the sample holds more than 50,000 clones, and roughly 90% of those were seen once. The top ten hold around 1.5% of the sample.

The collaborating institutions used their own protocols to collect whole blood in K2EDTA tubes. For TCRbeta analysis, collaborator samples were shipped as frozen whole blood, as isolated PBMCs, or as DNA extracted from either sample type. Here the chain combines TRBV21-1 and TRBJ1-6; the DNA was not compared with TRBD1, the D call given in the table. TRBV21-1 is labeled a pseudogene. This TCR derives from a human donor in a cohort sampled during active COVID-19. The sequenced sample was peripheral blood. In nucleotides, the sequence is TGTGCCAGCAGCAAAAGTGGGTCTCGACAAGGTATCTATAATTCACCCCTCCACTTT. This is translated as CASSKSGSRQGIYNSPLHF.